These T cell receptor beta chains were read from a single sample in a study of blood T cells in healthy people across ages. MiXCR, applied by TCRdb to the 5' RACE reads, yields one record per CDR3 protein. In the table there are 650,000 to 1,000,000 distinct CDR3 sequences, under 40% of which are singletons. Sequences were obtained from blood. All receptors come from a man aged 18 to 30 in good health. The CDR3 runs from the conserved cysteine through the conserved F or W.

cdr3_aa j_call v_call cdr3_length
CASSQGTSGAPDTQYF TRBJ2-3 TRBV4-3 16
CASSTDRGRETQYF TRBJ2-5 TRBV5-1 14
CASSLQGRAYEQYF TRBJ2-7 TRBV12-3/TRBV12-4 14
CASSSSDRAGYEQYF - TRBV19 15
CASRETLQTQYF TRBJ2-5 TRBV2 12
CSAAPGHPPYEQYF TRBJ2-7 TRBV20-1 14
CASYGGEAEAFF TRBJ1-1 TRBV5-4 12
CASSIVRAGGNSPLHF TRBJ1-6 TRBV19 16
CASSPRGAPTPDTQYF TRBJ2-3 TRBV18 16
CASSLPPGLAGAEQFF TRBJ2-1 TRBV7-9 16
CASSSALVGLEETQYF TRBJ2-5 TRBV7-2 16
CAISGTGGFYEQYF TRBJ2-7 TRBV10-3 14
CTPVYGQGDGHTF TRBJ1-2 TRBV20-1 13
CASSLARGVLDEQYF TRBJ2-7 TRBV7-2 15
CASAPGRIYEQYF TRBJ2-7 TRBV12-3/TRBV12-4 13
CASSPLTSAARADAQYF TRBJ2-3 TRBV12-3/TRBV12-4 17
CASSATGVNEKLFF TRBJ1-4 TRBV2 14
CSATRQSGWAKNIQYF TRBJ2-4 TRBV20-1 16
CASSPRANLKYNEQFF TRBJ2-1 TRBV18 16
CASSGTRGEQFF TRBJ2-1 TRBV10-2 12
CSARARDGAFF TRBJ1-1 TRBV20-1 11
CASSLEGSVSSYEQYF TRBJ2-7 TRBV7-2 16
CASSPSRDRELKFF TRBJ2-1 TRBV18 14
CASSQAGAGYEQYF TRBJ2-7 TRBV4-3 14
CASSPQGAEVAFF TRBJ1-1 TRBV3-1 13
CASSGQGVLAQYF TRBJ2-5 TRBV2 13
CASSELAGNTEAFF TRBJ1-1 TRBV12-3/TRBV12-4 14
CASTSELAGFSSGDGYTF TRBJ1-2 TRBV12-3/TRBV12-4 18
CASSWDRGAYEQYF - TRBV28 14
CASSFGEMGEQYF TRBJ2-7 TRBV6-5 13
CASSQLTGGGYNEQFF TRBJ2-1 TRBV4-3 16
CASRPGQGSHEQYF TRBJ2-7 TRBV12-3/TRBV12-4 14
CASTPQDTQYF TRBJ2-3 TRBV18 11
CASSRNSQDSETQYF TRBJ2-5 TRBV18 15
CASSWGGLDNEQFF TRBJ2-1 TRBV5-1 14
CSVGAGRNIQYF TRBJ2-4 TRBV29-1 12
CASSPGQGDCEQYF - TRBV4-2 14
CASSSWTGKGNEQFF TRBJ2-1 TRBV27 15
CASSSYGLSGTNVLTF TRBJ2-6 TRBV6-2/TRBV6-3 16
CAASAHSTGDYGYTF TRBJ1-2 TRBV15 15
CASSPSGAPEETQYF TRBJ2-5 TRBV4-2 15
CASRSNTGTISTDTQYF TRBJ2-3 TRBV5-1 17
CASSLSPGSSTDTQYF TRBJ2-3 TRBV5-5 16
CASNSVSRGAGNEQFF TRBJ2-1 TRBV6-6 16
CASSGQGADSNQPQHF TRBJ1-5 TRBV12-3/TRBV12-4 16
CASSLGSGRSQYF TRBJ2-3 TRBV7-9 13
CAISGAGAGNEQFF TRBJ2-1 TRBV10-3 14
CASSQDINPGSGPYEQYF TRBJ2-7 TRBV4-1 18
CAGSPDTTNEQFF TRBJ2-1 TRBV28 13
CAWSRGNGGYTF TRBJ1-2 TRBV30 12
CSVSAGASTEAFF TRBJ1-1 TRBV29-1 13
CSASGRTPLDEQYF TRBJ2-7 TRBV20-1 14
CATSDLRPGELFF TRBJ2-2 TRBV24-1 13
CASSYWERYTF TRBJ1-2 TRBV28 11